This T cell receptor beta chain was observed in a study of sequential checkpoint blockade in melanoma. Study-wide background: After both sequences, patients received maintenance nivolumab.

V trimming: 3 bases; J trimming: 4 bases; junction bases outside the gene matches: 11. This CDR3 has 16 residues. Germline V lookup: CDR1 SGDLS, CDR2 YYNGEE. Libraries were prepared by immunoSEQ multiplex PCR; TCRdb keeps only in-frame clonotypes and omits some of them. The sample consists of 15,000 to 20,000 clones, 85% to 95% of them appearing once. Treatment here: randomized to nivolumab then ipilimumab (arm A) or the reverse (arm B). PBMC sorting kept live CD3+CD8+ cells without CD19 or CD56. The chain links TRBV9 to TRBJ1-2; the match to TRBD1 covers 8 bases. The receptor was derived from a human donor with melanoma. The sample consisted of CD8+ T cells sorted from blood (inferred from file names), taken from a patient given nivolumab and ipilimumab in sequence. The CDR3: CASSEGGQVGTYGYTF. CDR3 sequence (DNA): TGTGCCAGCAGCGAGGGGGGACAGGTGGGGACCTATGGCTACACCTTC.